The T cell receptor beta chain described here comes from a study of T-cell memory formation after mild COVID-19. The CDR3 covers 15 residues. Germline V gene data show CDR1 as MNHEY and CDR2 as SVGAGI. Deletions cut 6 bases from V and 1 base from J, with 12 bases between. This clonotype was recorded many times. One entry per CDR3 protein results from TCRdb running MiXCR on the 5' RACE reads. The table lists roughly 550,000 distinct CDR3 sequences, 20% of them singletons. The V call is TRBV6-5, the J call TRBJ2-2, with a weak D call TRBD1 (6 bases). Sequencing was done on a sample of PBMCs or a T cell subset sorted from them (not recorded which). This TCR was recovered from an adult woman who had mild COVID-19 (a few samples of this study predate the infection). Cell type and time point are not known. The CDR3 coding sequence is TGTGCCAGCAGGCCACCGGGACAGAACACCGGGGAGCTGTTTTTT. Protein product: CASRPPGQNTGELFF.